A single sample gave rise to the 30 T cell receptor beta chains below, sequenced in a study of breast tumors, draining lymph nodes, adjacent tissues. Samples came from axillary lymph nodes draining the breast cancer. TCRdb processed the multiplex PCR reads anew with MiXCR; each CDR3 protein has one entry. The sample records 200,000 to 250,000 distinct CDR3 sequences, approximately 31% being singletons. The sample consisted of axillary lymph node tissue. These receptors originate from a female donor with breast cancer. Some clones in this sample may be carry-over from other donors' samples.

The chain is built from TRBV10-3 and TRBJ1-1; TRBD1 is a possible D gene (5 bases). Germline V gene sequence: CDR1 ENHRY, CDR2 SYGVKD. Deletions cut 0 bases from V and 4 bases from J, with 9 bases between. The CDR3 sequence is 14 residues long. The CDR3 DNA is TGTGCCATCAGTGAGTCCGGGGGGGGCACTGAAGCTTTCTTT. Translated: CAISESGGGTEAFF.

This clonotype was seen ten or more times. This rearrangement joins TRBV3-1 to TRBJ2-3; 11 bases agree with TRBD2. V was pared by 7 bases and J by 5 bases, with 2 bases of the junction left unmatched. Germline-derived CDR1 and CDR2 are LGHDT and YNNKEL (reference sequence). The CDR3 length is 13 residues. This CDR3 reads CASTLAGGDTQYF. The CDR3 DNA reads as TGTGCCAGCACCCTAGCGGGAGGAGATACGCAGTATTTT.

This clonotype was detected many times. This rearrangement joins TRBV2 to TRBJ1-2; possible D gene TRBD1, 5 bases. Germline V lookup: CDR1 SNHLY, CDR2 FYNNEI. V was trimmed by 7 bases and J by 7 bases, leaving 16 bases between them. The CDR3 is 13 amino acids. Written as DNA, the CDR3 is TGTGCCAGCAACCAGGGTGAAGGTGGTGGCTACACCTTC. Translation: CASNQGEGGGYTF.

This clonotype was counted at least ten times. This sequence joins TRBV6-5 and TRBJ2-2, with D possibly TRBD1 on 5 matching bases. CDR1 is MNHEY and CDR2 is SVGAGI in the germline V gene. The V end lost 7 bases, the J end lost 6 bases, and 12 bases lay between the germline ends. The CDR3 has 13 residues. The CDR3 DNA sequence: TGTGCCAGCACCAGGGATGGAGCCGGGGAGCTGTTTTTT. Its translation is CASTRDGAGELFF.

This chain connects TRBV28 to TRBJ2-2; 8 nucleotides align to TRBD2. This CDR3 comprises 15 residues. Germline V gene lookup returns CDR1 MDHEN and CDR2 SYDVKM. J lost 6 bases, V lost 2 bases, and 5 bases had no gene match. The chain's CDR3 is CASSLSREGPGELFF. In DNA, the CDR3 is TGTGCCAGCAGTTTAAGTCGGGAGGGTCCCGGGGAGCTGTTTTTT.

About this clonotype: A clone one base away is much larger, so this may be a read error. The chain links TRBV3-1 to TRBJ2-7, with TRBD1 identical over 10 bases. Germline V gives CDR1 LGHDT, CDR2 YNNKEL (reference sequence). This CDR3 comprises 15 residues. This CDR3 reads CASSQAGTGVYQQYF. The CDR3 DNA reads as TGTGCCAGCAGCCAGGCCGGGACAGGGGTCTACCAGCAGTACTTC.

For this clonotype: A much larger clone is a single base away; this may be a read error. The gene calls are TRBV5-5 and TRBJ2-1; 7 bases map to TRBD2. CDR3 length: 16 amino acids. The germline V gene encodes CDR1 SGHKS and CDR2 YYEKEE (reference sequence). The CDR3 sequence: CASSGRAGVRHNEQLF. CDR3 nucleotide sequence: TGTGCCAGCAGCGGGCGGGCGGGGGTGCGGCACAATGAGCAGCTCTTC.

The sample holds many counts of this clonotype. The J gene is TRBJ2-2, the V gene TRBV6-1; 10 nucleotides agree with TRBD1. Germline V lookup: CDR1 MNHNS, CDR2 SASEGT. CDR3 size: 15 residues. The trim removed 8 bases at V and 6 bases at J, leaving 9 bases unmatched. CDR3 DNA sequence: TGTGCCAGCGATGAAGACAGGGGGCGGTCCGGGGAGCTGTTTTTT. Translating gives CASDEDRGRSGELFF.

The chain links TRBV6-5 to TRBJ2-1; D is perhaps TRBD2 (6 bases). The CDR3 spans 14 residues. CDR1 and CDR2 (germline): MNHEY, SVGAGI. V lost 6 bases and J 5 bases, leaving 14 bases between the germline ends. CDR3 in DNA: TGTGCCAGCAGGCGGGACCAGGCGAACAATGAGCAGTTCTTC. It yields the protein CASRRDQANNEQFF.

The sample holds many counts of this clonotype. The chain recombines TRBV6-2 or TRBV6-3 with TRBJ2-7, with TRBD1 matching 7 bases. The germline gives CDR1 MNHEY, CDR2 SVGEGT. V lost 8 bases, J lost 2 bases, and 12 bases stayed unmatched. The CDR3 contains 15 residues. CDR3 sequence: CASQPLGQGAYEQYF. The CDR3, as DNA: TGTGCCAGCCAGCCCTTAGGGCAGGGGGCCTACGAGCAGTACTTC.

Written as DNA, the CDR3 is TGTGCCAGCAGAGAGACGGGGGACAGCCCCTCTGGGGCCAACGTCCTGACTTTC. It is translated as CASRETGDSPSGANVLTF. The rearrangement joins TRBV12-3 or TRBV12-4 to TRBJ2-6, with D maybe TRBD1 (7 bases). Trimming pared 6 bases from V and 0 bases from J, leaving 18 bases between. The CDR3 contains 18 residues.

This clonotype was counted between two and nine times. The V gene is TRBV6-1, the J gene TRBJ1-1, with D unresolved. Trimming took off 6 bases at V and 2 bases at J, with 19 bases between the two ends. CDR3 length: 16 amino acids. CDR1 and CDR2 from the germline V gene are MNHNS and SASEGT. The DNA of the CDR3 is TGTGCCAGCAGCCCTAGGGTCGGGTCAATAAACACTGAAGCTTTCTTT. This translates into CASSPRVGSINTEAFF.

Remarks on this clonotype: Because the CDR3 is missing its conserved closing phenylalanine or tryptophan, this is likely a read error. The chain is built from TRBV12-3 or TRBV12-4 and TRBJ2-7; a possible D gene is TRBD2 (6 bases). The CDR3 runs to 14 residues. V lost 3 bases and J 5 bases, leaving 14 bases between the germline ends. CDR3 region: CASSFSGPVNEQYL. DNA for the CDR3: TGTGCCAGCAGTTTCAGCGGGCCGGTTAACGAGCAGTACCTC.

The chain recombines TRBV15 with TRBJ2-5; D perhaps matches TRBD1 (6 bases). This CDR3 region has 18 residues. Looked up from germline, CDR1 is LNHNV and CDR2 is YYDKDF (reference sequence). V was cut by 3 bases and J by 1 base, with 21 bases left in between. DNA of the CDR3: TGTGCCACCAGCAGTAGGGGACAAACTCGTCAGCCCCAAGAGACCCAGTACTTC. Translated, it gives CATSSRGQTRQPQETQYF. Together with reference TRBV15 and TRBJ2-5, the CDR3 gives the full variable domain: DAMVIQNPRYQVTQFGKPVTLSCSQTLNHNVMYWYQQKSSQAPKLLFHYYDKDFNNEADTPDNFQSRRPNTSFCFLDIRSPGLGDTAMYLCATSSRGQTRQPQETQYFGPGTRLLVL.

The rearrangement joins TRBV6-2 or TRBV6-3 to TRBJ2-5; 8 bases are a match to TRBD1. Per the germline V gene, CDR1 is MNHEY and CDR2 is SVGEGT. V trimming: 5 bases; J trimming: 9 bases; junction bases outside the gene matches: 14. The CDR3 has 15 residues. Here the CDR3 DNA reads TGTGCCAGCAGTCACCCCGGGACAGGCCATCAGCCCCAGTACTTC. This encodes CASSHPGTGHQPQYF.

This clonotype was picked up many times. V is TRBV7-2 and J is TRBJ2-1; TRBD2 is a possible D gene (6 bases). The CDR3 has 17 residues. V was pared by 0 bases and J by 1 base, with 13 bases between. Germline assignment: CDR1 SGHTA and CDR2 FQGNSA. The CDR3 coding sequence is TGTGCCAGCAGCTTAGCGAAATGGGGGGAATCCTACAATGAGCAGTTCTTC. This sequence encodes CASSLAKWGESYNEQFF.

The sample holds many counts of this clonotype. CDR3 protein: CASSYGGGEGDTQYF. CDR3 coding DNA: TGTGCCAGCAGTTACGGAGGAGGGGAGGGAGATACGCAGTATTTT. V gene TRBV6-6 combines with J gene TRBJ2-3; TRBD2 matches at 7 bases. The CDR3 spans 15 residues. The junction had 7 bases not matched to a gene; V was cut back by 2 bases and J by 5 bases. Per germline, CDR1 MNHNY and CDR2 SVGAGI (reference sequence).

This clonotype was seen repeatedly, ten times or more. This chain joins TRBV19 and TRBJ2-1, with 16 positions matching TRBD2. The germline gives CDR1 LNHDA, CDR2 SQIVND (reference sequence). V was pared by 3 bases and J by 6 bases, with 8 bases of the junction left unmatched. This CDR3 has 18 residues. The chain's CDR3 is CASSMGTSGRALPNEQFF. The CDR3 nucleotides are TGTGCCAGTAGTATGGGGACTAGCGGGAGGGCCTTACCCAATGAGCAGTTCTTC.

This clonotype appeared many times. The CDR3 region has the DNA TGTGCCAGCAGCGCCGGGACAGGGATCTACAATGAGCAGTTCTTC. Its protein is CASSAGTGIYNEQFF. The V gene is TRBV2, the J gene TRBJ2-1, with 9 bases that match TRBD1. The CDR3 contains 15 residues. The germline V gene encodes CDR1 SNHLY and CDR2 FYNNEI. V was clipped by 6 bases and J by 3 bases; unmatched bases: 6.

This clonotype was detected only a few times. The chain is built from TRBV4-3 and TRBJ1-1; unclear D gene. Germline V gene lookup returns CDR1 LGHNA and CDR2 YSLEER. V was cut by 0 bases and J by 5 bases, with 13 bases left in between. The CDR3 loop spans 15 amino acids. The CDR3 reads CASSQDFGELTEAFF. In DNA, the CDR3 is TGCGCCAGCAGCCAAGATTTTGGGGAGTTGACTGAAGCTTTCTTT.

This clonotype was picked up many times. CDR3 sequence: CSAPQSGADTQYF. In DNA form, the CDR3 reads TGCAGTGCTCCCCAGTCAGGTGCAGATACGCAGTATTTT. This chain links TRBV20-1 with TRBJ2-3, with D hard to call. The CDR3 runs to 13 residues. Germline CDR1 and CDR2: DFQATT and SNEGSKA (reference sequence). V was pared by 5 bases and J by 4 bases, with 13 bases between.

This clonotype showed up many times. The chain combines TRBV6-5 with TRBJ1-2; 8 bases are a match to TRBD1. V shed 6 bases, J shed 5 bases, and the junction held 8 bases outside the gene matches. This CDR3 region has 14 residues. Germline CDR1 and CDR2: MNHEY and SVGAGI. Here the CDR3 reads CASSRTGPAYGYTF. DNA of the CDR3: TGTGCCAGCAGCCGGACAGGGCCAGCATATGGCTACACCTTC.

To note about this clonotype: This may be a read error, as it is one base from a much larger clone. The chain has TRBV20-1 and TRBJ2-7; tentatively, D is TRBD2 (5 bases). This CDR3 has 17 residues. Trimming stripped 1 base from V and 0 bases from J, with 19 bases between. Germline V lookup: CDR1 DFQATT, CDR2 SNEGSKA (reference sequence). The CDR3 DNA sequence: TGCAGTGCTAGAGTTAGTTTGGAGGTAACGTACTCCTACGAGCAGTACTTC. Its protein product is CSARVSLEVTYSYEQYF.

A word on this clonotype: Germline is not matched at one junction end, which may reflect a read error. The chain joins TRBV15 to TRBJ2-1; 8 bases line up with TRBD2. This CDR3 region has 16 residues. Per the germline V gene, CDR1 is LNHNV and CDR2 is YYDKDF (reference sequence). The CDR3 region has the DNA TGTGCCGCCAGCAGCTCCTGGGGACTAGTAAGGGATGAGCAGTTCTTC. Encoded protein: CAASSSWGLVRDEQFF.

Many counts were recorded for this clonotype. This chain connects TRBV15 to TRBJ2-3; maybe TRBD2 (5 bases). The CDR3 contains 15 residues. Germline CDR1 is LNHNV and CDR2 is YYDKDF (reference sequence). Trimming left V 1 base short and J 10 bases short, with 18 bases between. In DNA, the CDR3 is TGTGCCACCAGCAGAGTTAGAGCTAGCAATATCGCGCAGTATTTT. Amino acids: CATSRVRASNIAQYF.

To note about this clonotype: Compared with germline, one end of the junction differs, possibly owing to a read error. V usage is TRBV4-2 and J usage is TRBJ2-1; D is tentatively TRBD1 or TRBD2 (7 bases each). The CDR3 spans 15 residues. In germline, CDR1 is LGHNA, CDR2 YNFKEQ. The CDR3 loop is CDSTSVARGGNEQLF. The DNA of the CDR3 is TGTGACAGCACCTCCGTGGCCAGGGGGGGCAATGAGCAGCTCTTC.

This clonotype was picked up many times. The rearrangement joins TRBV6-5 to TRBJ1-4, with D hard to call. The CDR3 length is 15 residues. The ends were cut back, 5 bases at V and 7 bases at J, with 17 bases in the middle. CDR1 is MNHEY, CDR2 SVGAGI, per germline. CDR3 bases: TGTGCCAGCAGTAGATTTGGGGTAGGCGCTGAAAAACTGTTTTTT. Its translation: CASSRFGVGAEKLFF.

This clonotype has at least ten counts. V and J are TRBV20-1 and TRBJ2-7; the match to TRBD1 covers 8 bases. The J segment lost 6 bases and the V segment lost 3 bases, leaving 16 bases of the junction unmatched. The length of the CDR3 is 16 residues. The germline CDR1 and CDR2 sequences are DFQATT and SNEGSKA (reference sequence). CDR3 amino acids: CSARGATGGKTGEQYF. The CDR3 DNA reads as TGCAGTGCTAGGGGTGCTACAGGGGGAAAAACAGGCGAGCAGTACTTC.

This clonotype has a count of ten or more. A much larger clone differs from this one at a single base, so this may be a read error. In this CDR3 the conserved last residue, phenylalanine or tryptophan, is missing, so a read error is likely. This chain joins TRBV29-1 and TRBJ1-2; a possible D gene is TRBD1 (5 bases). V gave up 7 bases and J gave up 3 bases, with 12 bases separating them. Germline assignment: CDR1 SQVTM and CDR2 ANQGSEA. CDR3 length: 12 residues. The CDR3 sequence is CSGDQGDYGYTL. The CDR3 DNA sequence: TGCAGCGGCGATCAGGGAGACTATGGCTACACCCTC.

This clonotype was picked up a small number of times. CDR3 sequence: CASSPLAGVSGEQFF. CDR3 DNA sequence: TGTGCCAGCAGTCCTTTAGCGGGAGTCTCCGGGGAGCAGTTCTTC. V usage is TRBV6-2 or TRBV6-3 and J usage is TRBJ2-1; 9 positions match TRBD2. V lost 5 bases to trimming and J lost 10 bases; unmatched junction nucleotides: 12. This CDR3 has 15 amino acids. Germline CDR1 and CDR2: MNHEY and SVGEGT.